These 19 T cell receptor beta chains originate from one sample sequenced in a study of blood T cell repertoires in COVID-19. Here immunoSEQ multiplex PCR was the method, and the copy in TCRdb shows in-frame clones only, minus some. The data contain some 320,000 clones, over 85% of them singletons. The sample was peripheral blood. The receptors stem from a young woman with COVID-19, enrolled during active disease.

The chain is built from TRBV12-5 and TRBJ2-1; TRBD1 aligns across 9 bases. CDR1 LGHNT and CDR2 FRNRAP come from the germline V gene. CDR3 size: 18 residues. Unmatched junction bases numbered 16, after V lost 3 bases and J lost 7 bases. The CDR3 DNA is TGTGCTAGTGGTTTACTGACAGGGGGAAGGATGGGTGGAAATGAGCAGTTCTTC. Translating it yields CASGLLTGGRMGGNEQFF.

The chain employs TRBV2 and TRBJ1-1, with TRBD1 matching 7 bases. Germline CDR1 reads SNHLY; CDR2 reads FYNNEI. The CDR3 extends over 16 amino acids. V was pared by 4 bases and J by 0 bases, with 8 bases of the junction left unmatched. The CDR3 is CASSGRRGQMNTEAFF. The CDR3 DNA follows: TGTGCCAGCAGTGGACGTAGGGGACAGATGAACACTGAAGCTTTCTTT.

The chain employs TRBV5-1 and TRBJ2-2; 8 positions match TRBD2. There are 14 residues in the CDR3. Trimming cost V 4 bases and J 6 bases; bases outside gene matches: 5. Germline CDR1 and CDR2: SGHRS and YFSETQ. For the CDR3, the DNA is TGCGCCAGCAGCCTCGGGGGGGCTCCCGGGGAGCTGTTTTTT. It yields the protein CASSLGGAPGELFF.

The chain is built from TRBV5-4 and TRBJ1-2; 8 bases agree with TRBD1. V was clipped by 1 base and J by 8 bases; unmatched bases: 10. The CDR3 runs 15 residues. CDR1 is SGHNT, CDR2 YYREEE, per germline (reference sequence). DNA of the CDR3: TGTGCCAGCAGCTTGATAGGACAGGGAATTGGAGGCTACACCTTC. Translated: CASSLIGQGIGGYTF.

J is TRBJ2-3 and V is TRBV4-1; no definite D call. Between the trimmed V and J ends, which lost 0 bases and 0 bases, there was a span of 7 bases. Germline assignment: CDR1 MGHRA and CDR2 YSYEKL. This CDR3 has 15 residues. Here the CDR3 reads CASSQESLSTDTQYF. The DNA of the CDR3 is TGCGCCAGCAGCCAAGAGTCCCTTAGCACAGATACGCAGTATTTT.

The CDR3 sequence is CASIRDISFTANTGELFF. CDR3 bases: TGCGCCAGTATCCGGGACATCTCCTTTACAGCGAACACCGGGGAGCTGTTTTTT. The J gene is TRBJ2-2, the V gene TRBV10-2, with a tentative D call TRBD1 (6 bases). CDR3 length: 18 amino acids. Between the trimmed V and J ends, which lost 9 bases and 0 bases, there was a span of 23 bases. Germline V gene sequence: CDR1 WSHSY, CDR2 SAAADI.

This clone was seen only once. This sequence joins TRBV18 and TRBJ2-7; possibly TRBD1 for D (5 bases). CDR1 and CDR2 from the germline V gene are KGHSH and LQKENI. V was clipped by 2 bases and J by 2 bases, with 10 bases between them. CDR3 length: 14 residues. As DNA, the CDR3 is TGTGCCAGCTCACCAGGGGCAGTACCCTACGAGCAGTACTTC. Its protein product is CASSPGAVPYEQYF.

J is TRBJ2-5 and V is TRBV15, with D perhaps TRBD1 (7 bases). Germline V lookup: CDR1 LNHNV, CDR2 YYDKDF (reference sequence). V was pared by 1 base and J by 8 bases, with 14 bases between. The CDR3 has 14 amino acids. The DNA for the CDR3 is TGTGCCACCAGCAGAGGGGGTGGAGGGGGCACCCAGTACTTC. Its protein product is CATSRGGGGGTQYF.

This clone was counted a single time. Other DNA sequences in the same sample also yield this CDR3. The CDR3 is CASSLGPGETQYF. The CDR3 DNA is TGTGCCAGCAGCTTAGGCCCGGGGGAGACCCAGTACTTC. This sequence joins TRBV7-9 and TRBJ2-5; maybe TRBD2 (5 bases). Germline CDR1 SEHNR, CDR2 FQNEAQ (reference sequence). V shed 1 base and J shed 5 bases, with 8 bases lying between them. CDR3 length equals 13 residues.

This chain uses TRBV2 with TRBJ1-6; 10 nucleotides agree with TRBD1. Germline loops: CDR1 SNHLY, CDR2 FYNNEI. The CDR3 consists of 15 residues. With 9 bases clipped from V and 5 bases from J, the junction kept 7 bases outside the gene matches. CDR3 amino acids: CARSRDRGNNSPLHF. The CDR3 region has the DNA TGTGCCAGGTCCCGGGACAGGGGAAATAATTCACCCCTCCACTTT.

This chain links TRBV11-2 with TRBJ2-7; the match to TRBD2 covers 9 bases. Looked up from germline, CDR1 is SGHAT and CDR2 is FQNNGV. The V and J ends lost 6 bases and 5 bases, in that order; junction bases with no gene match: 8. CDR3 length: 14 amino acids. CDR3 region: CASRGAGGPNEQYF. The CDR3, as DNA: TGTGCCAGCAGGGGTGCGGGGGGGCCGAACGAGCAGTACTTC.

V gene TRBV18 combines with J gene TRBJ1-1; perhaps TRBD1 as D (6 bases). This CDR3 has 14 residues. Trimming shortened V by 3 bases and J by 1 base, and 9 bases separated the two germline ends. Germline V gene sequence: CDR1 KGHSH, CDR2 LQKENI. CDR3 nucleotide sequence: TGTGCCAGCTCACCCTGGGGACAGAACACTGAAGCTTTCTTT. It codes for CASSPWGQNTEAFF.

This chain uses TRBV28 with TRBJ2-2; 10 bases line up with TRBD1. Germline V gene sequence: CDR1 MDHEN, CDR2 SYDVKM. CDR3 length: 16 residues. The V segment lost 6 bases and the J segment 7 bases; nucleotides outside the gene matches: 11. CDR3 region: CASSSTGTGVIGELFF. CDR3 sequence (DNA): TGTGCCAGCAGCTCCACCGGGACAGGGGTAATCGGGGAGCTGTTTTTT.

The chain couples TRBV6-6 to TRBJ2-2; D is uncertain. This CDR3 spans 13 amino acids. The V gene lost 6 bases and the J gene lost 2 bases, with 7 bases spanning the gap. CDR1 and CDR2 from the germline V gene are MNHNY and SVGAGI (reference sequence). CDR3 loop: CASSSSNTGELFF. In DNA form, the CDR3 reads TGTGCCAGCAGCTCGTCCAACACCGGGGAGCTGTTTTTT.

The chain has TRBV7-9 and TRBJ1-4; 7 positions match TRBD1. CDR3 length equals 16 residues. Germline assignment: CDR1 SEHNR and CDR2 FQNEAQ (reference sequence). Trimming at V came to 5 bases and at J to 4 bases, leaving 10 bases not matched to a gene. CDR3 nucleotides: TGTGCCAGCAGCCATCCTACAGGGGCGGGTAATGAAAAACTGTTTTTT. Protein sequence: CASSHPTGAGNEKLFF.

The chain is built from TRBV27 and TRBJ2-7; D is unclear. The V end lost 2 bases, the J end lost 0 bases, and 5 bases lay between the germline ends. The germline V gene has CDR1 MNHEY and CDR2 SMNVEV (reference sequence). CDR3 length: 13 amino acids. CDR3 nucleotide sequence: TGTGCCAGCAGTTTAGGGCCCTCCTACGAGCAGTACTTC. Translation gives CASSLGPSYEQYF.

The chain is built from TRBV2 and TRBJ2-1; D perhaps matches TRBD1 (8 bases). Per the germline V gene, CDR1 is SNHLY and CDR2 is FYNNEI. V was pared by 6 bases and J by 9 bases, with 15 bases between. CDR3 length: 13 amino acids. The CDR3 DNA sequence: TGTGCCAGCAGACTCACAGGGGGGGGTGAGCAGTTCTTC. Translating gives CASRLTGGGEQFF.

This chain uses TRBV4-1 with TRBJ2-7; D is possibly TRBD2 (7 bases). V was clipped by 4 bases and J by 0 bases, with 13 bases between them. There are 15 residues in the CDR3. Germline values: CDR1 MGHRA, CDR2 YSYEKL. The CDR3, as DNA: TGCGCCAGCAGCCCCAGAGGGGGGGGCTCCTACGAGCAGTACTTC. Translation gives CASSPRGGGSYEQYF.

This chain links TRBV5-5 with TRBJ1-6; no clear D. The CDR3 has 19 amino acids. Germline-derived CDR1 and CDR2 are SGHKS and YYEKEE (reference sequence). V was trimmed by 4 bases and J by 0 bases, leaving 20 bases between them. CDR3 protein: CASSPGGKSASSYNSPLHF. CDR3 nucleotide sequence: TGTGCCAGCAGCCCGGGTGGAAAGTCCGCGAGCTCCTATAATTCACCCCTCCACTTT.